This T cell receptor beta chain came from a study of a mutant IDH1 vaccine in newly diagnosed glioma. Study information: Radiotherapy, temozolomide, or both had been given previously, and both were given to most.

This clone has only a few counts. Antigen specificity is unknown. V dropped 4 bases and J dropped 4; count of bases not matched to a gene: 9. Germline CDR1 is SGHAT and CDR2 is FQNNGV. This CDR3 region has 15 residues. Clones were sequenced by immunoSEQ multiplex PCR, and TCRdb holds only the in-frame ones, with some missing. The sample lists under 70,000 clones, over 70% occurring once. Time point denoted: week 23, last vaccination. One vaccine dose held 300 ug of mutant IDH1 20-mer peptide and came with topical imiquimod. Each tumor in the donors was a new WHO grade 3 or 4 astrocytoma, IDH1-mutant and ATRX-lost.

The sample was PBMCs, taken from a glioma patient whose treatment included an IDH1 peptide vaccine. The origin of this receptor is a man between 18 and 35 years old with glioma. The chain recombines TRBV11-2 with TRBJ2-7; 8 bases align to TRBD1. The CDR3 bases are TGTGCCAGCAGCTCCTTACAGGGGGGACGATACGAGCAGTACTTC. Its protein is CASSSLQGGRYEQYF.